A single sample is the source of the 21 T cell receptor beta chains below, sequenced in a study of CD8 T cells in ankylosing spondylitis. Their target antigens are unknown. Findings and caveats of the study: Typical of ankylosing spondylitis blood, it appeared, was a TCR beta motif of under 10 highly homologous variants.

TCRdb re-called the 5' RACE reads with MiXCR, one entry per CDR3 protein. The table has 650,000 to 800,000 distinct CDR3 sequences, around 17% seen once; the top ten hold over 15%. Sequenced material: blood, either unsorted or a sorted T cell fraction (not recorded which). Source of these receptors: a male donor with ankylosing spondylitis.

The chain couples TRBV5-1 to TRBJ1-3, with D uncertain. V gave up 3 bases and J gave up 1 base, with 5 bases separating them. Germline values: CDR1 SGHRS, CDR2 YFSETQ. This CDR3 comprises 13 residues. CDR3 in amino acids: CASSYGSGNTIYF. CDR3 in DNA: TGCGCCAGCAGCTACGGGTCTGGAAACACCATATATTTT.

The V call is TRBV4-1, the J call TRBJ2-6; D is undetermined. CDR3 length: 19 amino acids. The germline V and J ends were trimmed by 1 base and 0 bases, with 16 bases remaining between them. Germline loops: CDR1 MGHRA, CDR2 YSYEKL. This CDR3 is CASSQGYVASSSGANVLTF. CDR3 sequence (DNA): TGCGCCAGCAGCCAAGGGTACGTAGCATCTTCCTCTGGGGCCAACGTCCTGACTTTC.

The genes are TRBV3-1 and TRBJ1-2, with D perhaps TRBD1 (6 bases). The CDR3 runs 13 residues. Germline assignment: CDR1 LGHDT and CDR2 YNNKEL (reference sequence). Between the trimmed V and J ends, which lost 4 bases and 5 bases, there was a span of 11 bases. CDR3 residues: CASSRGGQYGYTF. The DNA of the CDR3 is TGTGCCAGCAGCCGAGGGGGGCAGTATGGCTACACCTTC.

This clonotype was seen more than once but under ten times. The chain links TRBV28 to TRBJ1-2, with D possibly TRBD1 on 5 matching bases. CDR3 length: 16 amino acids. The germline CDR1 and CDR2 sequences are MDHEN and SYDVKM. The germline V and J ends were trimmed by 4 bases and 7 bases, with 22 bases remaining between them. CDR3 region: CASSSSPGTKSGGYTF. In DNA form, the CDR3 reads TGTGCCAGCAGTTCATCCCCCGGGACGAAGTCAGGTGGCTACACCTTC.

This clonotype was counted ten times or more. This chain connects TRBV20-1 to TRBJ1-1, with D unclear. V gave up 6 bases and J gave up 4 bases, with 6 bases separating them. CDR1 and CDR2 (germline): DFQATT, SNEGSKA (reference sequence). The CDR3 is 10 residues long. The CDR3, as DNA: TGCAGTGCCGGACCCACTGAAGCTTTCTTT. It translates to CSAGPTEAFF.

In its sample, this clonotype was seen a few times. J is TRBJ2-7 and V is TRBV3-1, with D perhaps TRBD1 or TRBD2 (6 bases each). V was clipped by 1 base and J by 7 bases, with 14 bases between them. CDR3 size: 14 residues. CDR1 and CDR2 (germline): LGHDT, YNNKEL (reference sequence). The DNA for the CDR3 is TGTGCCAGCAGCCAAGGGAACCAGGGGAGGGAGCAGTACTTC. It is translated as CASSQGNQGREQYF.

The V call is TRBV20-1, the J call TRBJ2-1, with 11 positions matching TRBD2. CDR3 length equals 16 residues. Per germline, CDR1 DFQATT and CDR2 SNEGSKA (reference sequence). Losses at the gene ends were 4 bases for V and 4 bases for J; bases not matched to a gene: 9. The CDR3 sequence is CSAKPGTSGYYNEQFF. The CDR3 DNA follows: TGCAGTGCTAAGCCCGGGACTAGCGGATATTACAATGAGCAGTTCTTC.

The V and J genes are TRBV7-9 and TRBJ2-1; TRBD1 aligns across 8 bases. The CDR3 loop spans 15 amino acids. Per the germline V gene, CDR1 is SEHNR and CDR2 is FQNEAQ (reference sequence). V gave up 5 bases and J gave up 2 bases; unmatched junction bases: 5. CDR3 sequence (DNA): TGTGCCAGCAGCCCCCGGGACAGGCCCTACAATGAGCAGTTCTTC. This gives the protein CASSPRDRPYNEQFF.

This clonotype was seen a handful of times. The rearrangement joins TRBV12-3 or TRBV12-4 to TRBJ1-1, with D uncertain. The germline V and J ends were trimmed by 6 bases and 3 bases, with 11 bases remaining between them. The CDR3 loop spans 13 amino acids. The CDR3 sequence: CASSPWGHTEAFF. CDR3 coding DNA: TGTGCCAGCAGCCCCTGGGGTCACACTGAAGCTTTCTTT.

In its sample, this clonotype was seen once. CDR3 loop: CASILNQGWDSPLHF. CDR3 DNA sequence: TGTGCCAGCATACTTAATCAGGGCTGGGATTCACCCCTCCACTTT. This sequence joins TRBV2 and TRBJ1-6; D may be TRBD1 (5 bases). Between the trimmed V and J ends, which lost 7 bases and 8 bases, there was a span of 18 bases. The germline V gene encodes CDR1 SNHLY and CDR2 FYNNEI. The CDR3 has 15 amino acids.

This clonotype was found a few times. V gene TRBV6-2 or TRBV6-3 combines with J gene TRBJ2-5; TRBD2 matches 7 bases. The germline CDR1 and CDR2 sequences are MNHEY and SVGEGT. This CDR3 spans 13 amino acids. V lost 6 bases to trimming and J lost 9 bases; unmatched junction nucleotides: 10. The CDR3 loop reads CASSRDYPGSQYF. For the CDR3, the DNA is TGTGCCAGCAGCCGGGACTACCCAGGGTCCCAGTACTTC.

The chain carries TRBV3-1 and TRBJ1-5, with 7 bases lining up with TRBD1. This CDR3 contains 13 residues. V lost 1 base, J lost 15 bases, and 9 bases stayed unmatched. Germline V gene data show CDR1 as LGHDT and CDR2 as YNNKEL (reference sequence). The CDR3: CASSQALQGFLHF. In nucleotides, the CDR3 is TGTGCCAGCAGCCAAGCCCTACAGGGGTTTCTGCATTTT.

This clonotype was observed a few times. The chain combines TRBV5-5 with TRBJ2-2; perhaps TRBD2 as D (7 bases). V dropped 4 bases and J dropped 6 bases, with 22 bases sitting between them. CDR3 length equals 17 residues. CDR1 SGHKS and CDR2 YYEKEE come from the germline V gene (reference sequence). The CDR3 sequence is CASSLRHPGGAAGELFF. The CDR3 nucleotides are TGTGCCAGCAGCCTCAGACACCCGGGGGGCGCCGCCGGGGAGCTGTTTTTT. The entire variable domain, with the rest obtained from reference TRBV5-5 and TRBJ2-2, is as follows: DAGVTQSPTHLIKTRGQQVTLRCSPISGHKSVSWYQQVLGQGPQFIFQYYEKEERGRGNFPDRFSARQFPNYSSELNVNALLLGDSALYLCASSLRHPGGAAGELFFGEGSRLTVL.

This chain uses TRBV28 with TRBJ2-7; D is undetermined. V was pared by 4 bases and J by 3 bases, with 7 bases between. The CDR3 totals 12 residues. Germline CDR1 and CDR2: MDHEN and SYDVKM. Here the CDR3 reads CASSSILYEQYF. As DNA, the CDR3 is TGTGCCAGCAGTTCAATACTCTACGAGCAGTACTTC.

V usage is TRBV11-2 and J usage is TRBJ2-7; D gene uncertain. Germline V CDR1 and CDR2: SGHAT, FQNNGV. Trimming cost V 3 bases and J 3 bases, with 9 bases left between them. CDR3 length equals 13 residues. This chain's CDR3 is CASSLWQIYEQYF. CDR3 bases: TGTGCCAGCAGCTTGTGGCAAATCTACGAGCAGTACTTC.

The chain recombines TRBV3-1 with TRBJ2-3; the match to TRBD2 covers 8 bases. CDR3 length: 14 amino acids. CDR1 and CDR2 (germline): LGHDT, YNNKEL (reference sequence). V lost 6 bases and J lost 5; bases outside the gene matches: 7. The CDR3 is CASRPREGRDTQYF. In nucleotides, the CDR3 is TGTGCCAGCAGACCTCGGGAGGGGCGAGATACGCAGTATTTT.

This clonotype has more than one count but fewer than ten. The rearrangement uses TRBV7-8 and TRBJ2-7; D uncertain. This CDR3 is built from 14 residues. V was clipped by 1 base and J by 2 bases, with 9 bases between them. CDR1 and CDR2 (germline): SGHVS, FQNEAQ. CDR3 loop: CASSLDPGPYEQYF. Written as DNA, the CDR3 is TGTGCCAGCAGCTTAGATCCAGGTCCCTACGAGCAGTACTTC. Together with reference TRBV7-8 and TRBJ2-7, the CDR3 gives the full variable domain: GAGVSQSPRYKVAKRGQDVALRCDPISGHVSLFWYQQALGQGPEFLTYFQNEAQLDKSGLPSDRFFAERPEGSVSTLKIQRTQQEDSAVYLCASSLDPGPYEQYFGPGTRLTVT.

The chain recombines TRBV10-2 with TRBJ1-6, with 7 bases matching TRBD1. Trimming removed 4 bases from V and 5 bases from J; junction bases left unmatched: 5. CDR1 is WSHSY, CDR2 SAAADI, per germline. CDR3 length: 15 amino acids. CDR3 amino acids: CASSASGTDNSPLHF. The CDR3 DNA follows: TGCGCCAGCAGTGCCTCCGGGACAGATAATTCACCCCTCCACTTT.

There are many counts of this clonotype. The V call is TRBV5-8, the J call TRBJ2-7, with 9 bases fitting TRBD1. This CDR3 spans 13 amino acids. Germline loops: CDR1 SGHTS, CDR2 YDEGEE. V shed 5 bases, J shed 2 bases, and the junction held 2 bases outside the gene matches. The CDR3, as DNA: TGTGCCAGCAGGGGGACAGGGCCCTACGAGCAGTACTTC. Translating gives CASRGTGPYEQYF.

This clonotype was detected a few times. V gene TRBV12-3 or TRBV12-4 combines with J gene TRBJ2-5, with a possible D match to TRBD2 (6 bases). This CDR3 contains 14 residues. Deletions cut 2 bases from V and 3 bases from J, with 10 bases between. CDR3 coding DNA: TGTGCCAGCAGTTTAAGCGGGTTGGAAGAGACCCAGTACTTC. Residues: CASSLSGLEETQYF.

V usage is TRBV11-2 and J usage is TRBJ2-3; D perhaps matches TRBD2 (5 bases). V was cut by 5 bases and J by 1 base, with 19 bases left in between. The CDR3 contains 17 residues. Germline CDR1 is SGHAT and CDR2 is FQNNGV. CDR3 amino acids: CASSVGASRPRTDTQYF. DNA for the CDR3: TGTGCCAGCAGCGTCGGTGCTAGCAGGCCTCGCACAGATACGCAGTATTTT.